This TCR beta chain was sequenced during a study of blood T cell repertoires in COVID-19. Study-wide context: Italy, Spain and the United States were the sources of the convalescent and acute COVID-19 samples. T cells, B-cell-depleted T cells, or PBMCs supplied cDNA or gDNA.

Per the authors' pipeline: Estimates of nucleated cell counts were drawn from the amplification of reference gene primers. Generated by immunoSEQ multiplex PCR, the TCRdb table keeps only in-frame clones and is missing some. V and J calls and clone size are given by that table; D and trimming were obtained from the DNA. The sample records 100,000 or so clones, around 90% being singletons. A single count supports this clone. This sample also contains other DNA sequences that code for the same CDR3. Looked up from germline, CDR1 is LGHDT and CDR2 is YNNKEL (reference sequence). The J segment lost 3 bases and the V segment lost 5 bases, leaving 0 bases of the junction unmatched. The CDR3 is made up of 15 amino acids.

The sequencing sample was made of peripheral blood. The chain is built from TRBV3-1 (or the pseudogene TRBV3-2) and TRBJ2-3; 15 bases map to TRBD2. The TCR comes from a woman aged 55-69 years with acute or convalescent COVID-19. The CDR3, as DNA: TGTGCCAGCAGCGGACTAGCGGGAGGGACAGATACGCAGTATTTT. Translating gives CASSGLAGGTDTQYF.